The subject of this entry is one TCR beta chain. No antigen is known for it. Per-base quality was not reported, and no clone a single base away is much larger than it. The data are from a study of blood T cell repertoires in COVID-19 (TCRdb year 2020). Concerning the study at large: Collaborator samples came from the United States, Italy and Spain and covered acute and convalescent phases of COVID-19. The material from the prospective study consisted of cDNA or gDNA derived from T cells, B-cell-depleted T cells, or PBMCs. Subjects who had been exposed to COVID-19, were actively infected with it, or had recovered from it provided the deeply sampled blood TCRbeta repertoires that made up the dataset. A freely available public database, intended as a resource for researchers studying the immune response to SARS-CoV-2, is where the repertoires were released. Samples came from the ongoing ImmuneRACE study (first 160 participants) plus 1,254 subjects from 6 global collaborators. Sample metadata almost always included a de-identified subject ID, COVID-19 status, age in years and sex. Where HLA class I and class II types were available, the types were taken from metadata supplied by the sample provider, not from assay-based typing.

Each collaborating institution followed its own protocols to collect whole blood in K2EDTA tubes. Collaborator samples were shipped for TCRbeta analysis as frozen whole blood, isolated PBMCs, or DNA extracted from either sample type. What the work shows at the level of the full study, not this receptor alone: The amount of clinical and demographic metadata varied by source and participant and was provided uncurated.

The germline V and J ends show losses of 2 bases and 4 bases respectively, and no gene match explains 9 bases of the junction. Including cysteine and phenylalanine, the CDR3 has 16 amino acids. Of the read, only the CDR3 DNA is kept; its 48 bases are in frame from base 1. The germline V gene encodes CDR1 SGHTA and CDR2 FQGTGA. The immunoSEQ Assay, a bias-controlled multiplex PCR, was used to amplify TCRbeta CDR3 regions from genomic DNA. Under the source paper's analysis protocol: The number of nucleated cells in each sample was estimated from the amplification of reference gene primers within the assay. To quantify the absolute abundance of each unique TCRbeta CDR3 rearrangement, sequence reads were collapsed and filtered. For each sample, productive Simpson clonality was calculated as the square root of Simpson's diversity index over productive rearrangements. TCRdb took this table from immuneACCESS and kept in-frame rearrangements with V and J called. Such tables lack part of the clones; where checked against another copy, unresolved V genes explain under half of the gap, and the rest is unexplained. V and J calls plus clone size are reproduced from that table; the DNA served to infer D and trimming. The sample table contains about 190,000 clones; only one count was recorded for roughly 90% of them. 0.62% of the sample is in the top ten clones.

The source material was peripheral blood. The rearranged segments are TRBV7-3 and TRBJ2-3, with 7 bases in between that match TRBD2. The receptor was derived from a man aged 50-60 years with acute or convalescent COVID-19. The base sequence is TGTGCCAGCAGCTTATCCGGCGGGAGTTTTCCAGATACGCAGTATTTT. Its coded protein is CASSLSGGSFPDTQYF.